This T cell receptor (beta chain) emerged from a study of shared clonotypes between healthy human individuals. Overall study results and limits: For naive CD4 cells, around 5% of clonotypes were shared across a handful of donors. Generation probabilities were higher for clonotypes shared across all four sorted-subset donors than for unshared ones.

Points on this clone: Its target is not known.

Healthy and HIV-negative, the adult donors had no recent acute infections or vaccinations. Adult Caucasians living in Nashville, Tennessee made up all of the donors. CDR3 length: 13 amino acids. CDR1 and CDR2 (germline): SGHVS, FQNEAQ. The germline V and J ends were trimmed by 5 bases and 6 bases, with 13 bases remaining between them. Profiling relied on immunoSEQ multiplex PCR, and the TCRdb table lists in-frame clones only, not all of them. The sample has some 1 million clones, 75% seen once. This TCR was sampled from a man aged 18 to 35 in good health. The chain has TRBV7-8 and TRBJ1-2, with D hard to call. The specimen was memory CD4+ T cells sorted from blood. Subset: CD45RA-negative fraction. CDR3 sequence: CASSPAKWHGYTF. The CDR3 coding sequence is TGTGCCAGCAGCCCGGCGAAGTGGCATGGCTACACCTTC.